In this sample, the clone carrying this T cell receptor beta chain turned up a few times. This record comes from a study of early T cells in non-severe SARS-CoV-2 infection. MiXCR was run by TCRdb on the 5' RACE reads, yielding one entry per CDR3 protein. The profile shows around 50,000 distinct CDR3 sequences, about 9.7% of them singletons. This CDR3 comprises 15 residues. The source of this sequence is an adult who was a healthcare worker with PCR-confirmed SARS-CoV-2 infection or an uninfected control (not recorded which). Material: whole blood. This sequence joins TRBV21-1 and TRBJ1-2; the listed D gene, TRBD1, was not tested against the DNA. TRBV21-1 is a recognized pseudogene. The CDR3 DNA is TGTGCCAGCAGCAAAGTCCCTAAGGGGTTAGATGGCTACACCTTC. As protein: CASSKVPKGLDGYTF.